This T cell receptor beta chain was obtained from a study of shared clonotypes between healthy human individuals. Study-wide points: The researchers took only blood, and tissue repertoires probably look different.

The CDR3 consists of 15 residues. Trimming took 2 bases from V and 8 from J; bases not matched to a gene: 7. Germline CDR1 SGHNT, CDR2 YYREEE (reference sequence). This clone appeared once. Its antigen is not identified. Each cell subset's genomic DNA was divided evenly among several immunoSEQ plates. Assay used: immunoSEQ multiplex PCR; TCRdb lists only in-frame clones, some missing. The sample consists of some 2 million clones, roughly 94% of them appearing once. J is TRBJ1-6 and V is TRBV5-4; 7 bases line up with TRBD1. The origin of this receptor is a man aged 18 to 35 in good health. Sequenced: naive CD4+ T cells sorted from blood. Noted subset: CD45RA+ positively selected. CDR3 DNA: TGTGCCAGCAGCTTAGGGGGCGGTATAGATTCACCCCTCCACTTT. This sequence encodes CASSLGGGIDSPLHF.